A single sample is the source of the 3 T cell receptor beta chains below, sequenced in a study of post-analysis software for immune sequencing data. Study results and limitations: Patients carried 5 or 6 TRBV segments more frequently than controls did, and TRBV5-6, TRBV5-1 and TRBV20-1 were among them.

These receptors have no known antigen. TCR beta cDNA libraries had unique molecular identifiers. TCRdb fed the PCR reads into MiXCR, producing one record per CDR3 protein. The data contain about 820,000 distinct CDR3 sequences, 53% of them singletons. Sequencing used blood. Receptor source: a girl aged 5-17 years with multiple sclerosis.

J is TRBJ2-3 and V is TRBV5-5; D may be TRBD2 (6 bases). This CDR3 has 13 amino acids. Germline CDR1 and CDR2: SGHKS and YYEKEE (reference sequence). The V and J ends lost 0 bases and 9 bases respectively, with 11 bases between them. The DNA for the CDR3 is TGTGCCAGCAGCTTGGGGCGGGGCGGGACGCAGTATTTT. As protein: CASSLGRGGTQYF.

Only a few counts were recorded for this clonotype. The V and J genes are TRBV4-1 and TRBJ2-1, with 12 bases aligning to TRBD2. Germline V gene data show CDR1 as MGHRA and CDR2 as YSYEKL. Trimming cost V 4 bases and J 5 bases; bases outside gene matches: 9. The CDR3 has 17 amino acids. The CDR3 sequence: CASSPVPTSGSNNEQFF. The CDR3 DNA sequence: TGCGCCAGCAGCCCTGTTCCGACTAGCGGGAGCAACAATGAGCAGTTCTTC.

J is TRBJ2-1 and V is TRBV29-1; no firm D call. Trimming removed 3 bases at V and 6 bases at J, with 6 bases between. The CDR3 has 11 amino acids. The germline CDR1 and CDR2 sequences are SQVTM and ANQGSEA. The CDR3 DNA is TGCAGCGTTGACGTGTTCAATGAGCAGTTCTTC. Encoded protein: CSVDVFNEQFF.